These 11 T cell receptor beta chains share one sample of origin, sequenced in a study of OX40 agonist ivuxolimab in advanced cancers. The repertoire was sequenced with immunoSEQ multiplex PCR; TCRdb's copy has only in-frame clones and lacks some. The sample has around 15,000 clones, around 90% seen once. The sample consisted of CD4+ or CD8+ T cells sorted from blood, taken in a trial of the OX40 agonist ivuxolimab. Receptors were obtained from an adult with an advanced solid tumor such as melanoma, head and neck, liver or kidney cancer.

The rearrangement uses TRBV4-3 and TRBJ2-6; D is perhaps TRBD1 or TRBD2 (5 bases each). Trimming pared 4 bases from V and 0 bases from J, leaving 16 bases between. CDR3 length equals 18 residues. CDR1 is LGHNA and CDR2 is YSLEER in the germline V gene. The CDR3 nucleotides read TGCGCCAGCAGCCTAGAACTTGGGACCATCTCTGGGGCCAACGTCCTGACTTTC. It encodes CASSLELGTISGANVLTF.

V gene TRBV4-3 combines with J gene TRBJ1-4, with TRBD1 matching over 9 bases. The length of the CDR3 is 16 residues. V trimming: 0 bases; J trimming: 8 bases; junction bases outside the gene matches: 7. CDR1 is LGHNA, CDR2 YSLEER, per germline. The DNA for the CDR3 is TGCGCCAGCAGCCAAGACCGGACAGGGGCGGGGGAAAAACTGTTTTTT. Protein sequence: CASSQDRTGAGEKLFF.

The rearrangement uses TRBV6-1 and TRBJ1-5, with unresolved D. CDR1 MNHNS and CDR2 SASEGT come from the germline V gene. The CDR3 loop spans 18 amino acids. Trimming took 1 base from V and 0 from J, leaving 16 bases between them. CDR3 sequence reads: CASSEDIGGLYSNQPQHF. The CDR3 DNA follows: TGTGCCAGCAGTGAAGATATAGGTGGATTATATAGCAATCAGCCCCAGCATTTT.

The chain combines TRBV4-1 with TRBJ2-5; unclear D gene. With 5 bases removed from V and 2 bases from J, the gap between germline ends came to 12 bases. The CDR3 contains 14 residues. The germline CDR1 and CDR2 sequences are MGHRA and YSYEKL. CDR3 region: CASSTRTDQETQYF. As DNA, the CDR3 is TGCGCCAGCAGCACCAGGACGGATCAAGAGACCCAGTACTTC.

V is TRBV7-7 and J is TRBJ2-1; TRBD2 matches at 9 bases. This CDR3 contains 14 residues. Germline assignment: CDR1 SSHAT and CDR2 FNYEAQ (reference sequence). The junction had 4 bases not matched to a gene; V was cut back by 3 bases and J by 7 bases. In nucleotides, the CDR3 is TGTGCCAGCAGCTTGGTAGCGGGAGAAAATGAGCAGTTCTTC. Residues: CASSLVAGENEQFF.

V is TRBV10-3 and J is TRBJ2-5, with 8 positions matching TRBD2. Germline values: CDR1 ENHRY, CDR2 SYGVKD. The CDR3 is 16 residues long. V lost 2 bases, J lost 4 bases, and 9 bases stayed unmatched. CDR3 sequence: CAISERAGLGVETQYF. CDR3 in DNA: TGTGCCATCAGTGAGAGAGCGGGACTAGGGGTAGAGACCCAGTACTTC.

The chain joins TRBV4-2 to TRBJ2-3; 8 bases fit TRBD2. Germline assignment: CDR1 LGHNA and CDR2 YNFKEQ. V lost 4 bases and J lost 3; bases outside the gene matches: 6. The CDR3 is 15 amino acids. CDR3 sequence: CASSPRGEATDTQYF. The CDR3 DNA is TGTGCCAGCAGCCCGCGGGGGGAGGCTACAGATACGCAGTATTTT.

The chain joins TRBV11-1 to TRBJ2-7; maybe TRBD1 (5 bases). The CDR3 is 14 residues long. Germline V lookup: CDR1 SGHAT, CDR2 FQDESV (reference sequence). V was pared by 1 base and J by 3 bases, with 10 bases between. CDR3 in DNA: TGTGCCAGCAGCTTAGTAGGAAGGGGCTACGAGCAGTACTTC. It yields the protein CASSLVGRGYEQYF.

The chain joins TRBV27 to TRBJ1-1; D is ambiguous. CDR1 and CDR2 from the germline V gene are MNHEY and SMNVEV (reference sequence). This CDR3 has 15 amino acids. Deletions cut 10 bases from V and 0 bases from J, with 18 bases between. The CDR3 region is CATFLIRGMNTEAFF. The CDR3 DNA follows: TGTGCCACGTTCCTGATTCGGGGTATGAACACTGAAGCTTTCTTT.

This clone was counted a few times. This chain joins TRBV27 and TRBJ2-7, with D unclear. Germline V gene sequence: CDR1 MNHEY, CDR2 SMNVEV (reference sequence). The CDR3 has 15 residues. The V end lost 5 bases, the J end lost 2 bases, and 16 bases lay between the germline ends. The CDR3: CASSQTLTYPYEQYF. In DNA form, the CDR3 reads TGTGCCAGCAGTCAAACCCTGACATATCCCTACGAGCAGTACTTC.

This chain connects TRBV27 to TRBJ2-1, with TRBD2 as a possible D gene (5 bases). Germline-derived CDR1 and CDR2 are MNHEY and SMNVEV (reference sequence). This CDR3 is 13 amino acids long. Trimming took off 5 bases at V and 10 bases at J, with 15 bases between the two ends. CDR3 nucleotide sequence: TGTGCCAGCAGTCCAGCAGCAGCGGTCGAGCAGTTCTTC. It specifies CASSPAAAVEQFF.